A selection of T cell receptor beta chains follows, all from one sample in a study of CD8+CD57+ T cells in acquired aplastic anemia. TCRdb used MiXCR to reprocess the reads, holding one entry per CDR3 protein. This sample has about 20,000 distinct CDR3 sequences, with almost 40% found just once. Input material: CD8+CD57+ T cells sorted from PBMCs. These receptors were obtained from a human donor with aplastic anemia. Both conserved end residues are part of each CDR3. The D gene is left open where the match is weak. Size is stated for part of the rows, as once, few or many counts, or as a class when the clone is expanded.

V: TRBV11-2; D: TRBD2; size: .; J: TRBJ2-3; CDR3: CASSREAGERDTQYF; DNA: TGTGCCAGCAGCCGAGAAGCGGGAGAAAGAGATACGCAGTATTTT
V: TRBV2; D: .; size: .; J: TRBJ1-1; CDR3: CASSDRENTEAFF; DNA: TGTGCCAGCAGTGACAGAGAGAACACTGAAGCTTTCTTT
V: TRBV19; D: .; size: .; J: TRBJ1-2; CDR3: CASRTGVNYGYTF; DNA: TGTGCCAGTAGGACAGGCGTTAACTATGGCTACACCTTC
V: TRBV7-6; D: .; size: .; J: TRBJ1-4; CDR3: CASSVGPNEKLFF; DNA: TGTGCCAGCAGTGTAGGCCCTAATGAAAAACTGTTTTTT
V: TRBV15; D: .; size: .; J: TRBJ2-7; CDR3: CATSRGEGVEQYF; DNA: TGTGCCACCAGCAGAGGAGAAGGGGTCGAGCAGTACTTC
V: TRBV7-2; D: TRBD1; size: .; J: TRBJ2-7; CDR3: CASSFRSNRGEQYF; DNA: TGTGCCAGCAGCTTCCGATCAAACAGGGGCGAGCAGTACTTC
V: TRBV10-3; D: .; size: few; J: TRBJ2-7; CDR3: CAIRDSTYEQYF; DNA: TGTGCCATCAGGGACAGCACCTACGAGCAGTACTTC
V: TRBV7-3; D: TRBD2; size: .; J: TRBJ2-3; CDR3: CAGSPAGGRGTDTQYF; DNA: TGTGCCGGCAGCCCCGCGGGGGGGCGGGGCACAGATACGCAGTATTTT
V: TRBV20-1; D: .; size: many; J: TRBJ1-2; CDR3: CSATGEYYGYTF; DNA: TGCAGTGCTACAGGGGAGTACTATGGCTACACCTTC
V: TRBV7-2; D: .; size: many; J: TRBJ2-1; CDR3: CASSCDLASYNEQFF; DNA: TGTGCCAGCAGCTGCGACTTGGCCTCCTACAATGAGCAGTTCTTC
V: TRBV5-1; D: TRBD2; size: .; J: TRBJ2-3; CDR3: CASSGSGTSTADTQYF; DNA: TGCGCCAGCAGCGGATCGGGGACTAGTACCGCAGATACGCAGTATTTT
V: TRBV6-4; D: TRBD2; size: few; J: TRBJ2-3; CDR3: CASSDLATSDTQYF; DNA: TGTGCCAGCAGTGACCTAGCGACTAGCGATACGCAGTATTTT
V: TRBV7-8; D: .; size: medium-sized; J: TRBJ2-5; CDR3: CASSLGGGVAETQYF; DNA: TGTGCCAGCAGCTTAGGAGGGGGTGTAGCGGAGACCCAGTACTTC
V: TRBV5-6; D: .; size: many; J: TRBJ1-2; CDR3: CASSLGGQTYGYTF; DNA: TGTGCCAGCAGCTTGGGGGGGCAGACCTATGGCTACACCTTC
V: TRBV24-1; D: .; size: .; J: TRBJ2-3; CDR3: CATSDSPGYTDTQYF; DNA: TGTGCCACCAGTGATTCACCGGGATACACAGATACGCAGTATTTT
V: TRBV6-1; D: .; size: .; J: TRBJ2-1; CDR3: CASSEEGGYYNEQFF; DNA: TGTGCCAGCAGTGAAGAAGGAGGCTACTACAATGAGCAGTTCTTC
V: TRBV7-2; D: TRBD2; size: .; J: TRBJ2-3; CDR3: CASKRDWSTDTQYF; DNA: TGTGCCAGTAAGCGGGATTGGAGCACAGATACGCAGTATTTT
V: TRBV6-1; D: .; size: once; J: TRBJ1-5; CDR3: CASSEYPGQNNQPQHF; DNA: TGTGCCAGCAGTGAATACCCAGGACAGAACAATCAGCCCCAGCATTTT
V: TRBV29-1; D: .; size: .; J: TRBJ1-2; CDR3: CSANTDNYGYTF; DNA: TGCAGCGCCAACACGGATAACTATGGCTACACCTTC
V: TRBV5-5; D: .; size: many; J: TRBJ2-7; CDR3: CASSLETYEQYF; DNA: TGTGCCAGCAGCTTGGAAACCTACGAGCAGTACTTC
V: TRBV7-9; D: .; size: .; J: TRBJ1-5; CDR3: CASSLDHAWGTDTQHF; DNA: TGTGCCAGCAGCCTCGACCACGCCTGGGGCACAGATACGCAGCATTTT
V: TRBV5-1; D: TRBD2; size: .; J: TRBJ2-1; CDR3: CASNEGLAAYNEQFF; DNA: TGCGCCAGCAACGAGGGGCTAGCGGCTTACAATGAGCAGTTCTTC
V: TRBV20-1; D: TRBD1; size: many; J: TRBJ2-3; CDR3: CSASTGAYHTDTQYF; DNA: TGCAGTGCTTCAACAGGGGCGTACCACACAGATACGCAGTATTTT
V: TRBV10-3; D: TRBD1; size: .; J: TRBJ2-3; CDR3: CAIRETGITDTQYF; DNA: TGTGCCATCAGGGAGACAGGGATCACAGATACGCAGTATTTT
V: TRBV6-5; D: .; size: .; J: TRBJ2-3; CDR3: CASSYPSFFRSTDTQYF; DNA: TGTGCCAGCAGTTATCCCTCCTTTTTTCGGAGCACAGATACGCAGTATTTT
V: TRBV2; D: .; size: .; J: TRBJ2-3; CDR3: CASSGAYTDTQYF; DNA: TGTGCCAGCAGTGGGGCTTACACAGATACGCAGTATTTT
V: TRBV20-1; D: .; size: many; J: TRBJ2-3; CDR3: CSARFTNMDTQYF; DNA: TGCAGTGCTAGGTTCACCAACATGGATACGCAGTATTTT
V: TRBV7-2; D: .; size: .; J: TRBJ1-1; CDR3: CASSLDGVTEAFF; DNA: TGTGCCAGCAGCTTAGACGGGGTCACTGAAGCTTTCTTT
V: TRBV4-1; D: .; size: .; J: TRBJ1-1; CDR3: CASSRPTQVDVRNTEAFF; DNA: TGCGCCAGCAGCCGACCCACACAGGTTGATGTCAGGAACACTGAAGCTTTCTTT
V: TRBV5-4; D: TRBD1; size: .; J: TRBJ2-7; CDR3: CASTRPGGGEQYF; DNA: TGTGCCAGCACCCGCCCAGGGGGCGGCGAGCAGTACTTC
V: TRBV14; D: .; size: .; J: TRBJ1-3; CDR3: CASSQQTLSGNTIYF; DNA: TGTGCCAGCAGTCAACAAACCCTCTCTGGAAACACCATATATTTT
V: TRBV25-1; D: .; size: few; J: TRBJ1-5; CDR3: CATSEGSYSNQPQHF; DNA: TGTGCCACCAGCGAGGGATCCTATAGCAATCAGCCCCAGCATTTT
V: TRBV19; D: TRBD1; size: .; J: TRBJ2-3; CDR3: CASRQGALRTDTQYF; DNA: TGTGCCAGTAGACAGGGGGCGCTTCGCACAGATACGCAGTATTTT
V: TRBV5-1; D: .; size: once; J: TRBJ1-5; CDR3: CASGEGRGNQPQHF; DNA: TGCGCCAGCGGAGAGGGGCGGGGGAATCAGCCCCAGCATTTT
V: TRBV20-1; D: .; size: .; J: TRBJ2-5; CDR3: CSARDIGRSGETQYF; DNA: TGCAGTGCTAGAGATATCGGTCGTTCGGGGGAGACCCAGTACTTC
V: TRBV7-9; D: .; size: .; J: TRBJ2-7; CDR3: CANSGTYEQYF; DNA: TGTGCCAACAGCGGAACCTACGAGCAGTACTTC
V: TRBV20-1; D: TRBD1; size: .; J: TRBJ2-1; CDR3: CSAPLRQGRNEQFF; DNA: TGCAGTGCTCCGCTGCGACAGGGGCGAAATGAGCAGTTCTTC
V: TRBV9; D: .; size: .; J: TRBJ2-4; CDR3: CASSVPGGIQYF; DNA: TGTGCCAGCAGCGTACCCGGGGGCATTCAGTACTTC
V: TRBV29-1; D: .; size: few; J: TRBJ1-2; CDR3: CSVELVSAPGYTF; DNA: TGCAGCGTTGAATTAGTATCGGCCCCTGGCTACACCTTC
V: TRBV10-2; D: .; size: .; J: TRBJ1-2; CDR3: CASSDASGYTF; DNA: TGCGCCAGCAGTGACGCATCGGGCTACACCTTC
V: TRBV7-6; D: .; size: medium-sized; J: TRBJ1-2; CDR3: CASSLGGGVHGYTF; DNA: TGTGCCAGCAGCTTAGGGGGAGGGGTGCATGGCTACACCTTC
V: TRBV9; D: .; size: .; J: TRBJ2-7; CDR3: CASSVDVGLEQYF; DNA: TGTGCCAGCAGCGTAGATGTGGGCCTGGAGCAGTACTTC
V: TRBV19; D: .; size: .; J: TRBJ1-2; CDR3: CASSGNLMGYGYTF; DNA: TGTGCCAGTAGTGGTAATTTGATGGGCTATGGCTACACCTTC
V: TRBV7-3; D: .; size: .; J: TRBJ1-1; CDR3: CASSLTTGGGEAFF; DNA: TGTGCCAGCAGCTTAACGACGGGGGGCGGTGAAGCTTTCTTT
V: TRBV2; D: .; size: .; J: TRBJ1-2; CDR3: CASTSLDSNYGYTF; DNA: TGTGCCAGCACCTCCTTAGATTCAAACTATGGCTACACCTTC
V: TRBV9; D: TRBD2; size: .; J: TRBJ2-3; CDR3: CASNRLAGADTQYF; DNA: TGTGCCAGCAACCGACTAGCGGGGGCAGATACGCAGTATTTT
V: TRBV3-1; D: .; size: once; J: TRBJ2-2; CDR3: CASSQESGELFF; DNA: TGTGCCAGCAGCCAAGAATCAGGGGAGCTGTTTTTT
V: TRBV27; D: .; size: many; J: TRBJ2-4; CDR3: CASSLGANTKNIQYF; DNA: TGTGCCAGCAGTTTAGGCGCCAATACCAAAAACATTCAGTACTTC
V: TRBV4-1; D: .; size: few; J: TRBJ1-2; CDR3: CASSQVGQGYGYTF; DNA: TGCGCCAGCAGCCAAGTAGGGCAGGGCTATGGCTACACCTTC
V: TRBV6-1; D: .; size: few; J: TRBJ2-3; CDR3: CASSEQAGGTDTQYF; DNA: TGTGCCAGCAGTGAACAGGCAGGGGGCACAGATACGCAGTATTTT
V: TRBV25-1; D: .; size: .; J: TRBJ1-2; CDR3: CASTAKGSQDYGYTF; DNA: TGTGCCAGCACCGCAAAGGGATCTCAGGACTATGGCTACACCTTC